This note documents a single T cell receptor beta chain sequence. Its antigen is undetermined. V was clipped by 0 bases and J by 4 bases; unmatched bases: 4. This CDR3 has 15 amino acids. CDR1 SEHNR and CDR2 FQNEAQ come from the germline V gene (reference sequence). The data stem from a study of T cells in tuberculosis. Study-level findings and limits: Shorter CDR3-alpha in active tuberculosis partly drove smaller distances.

The protocol was immunoSEQ multiplex PCR, while the TCRdb copy is restricted to in-frame clones and leaves out a portion. The repertoire consists of some 22,000 clones, with around 97% occurring once and the leading ten covering around 6.2%. This sequence joins TRBV7-9 and TRBJ1-2, with 8 positions matching TRBD1. The sample was PBMCs. This receptor was identified in a donor aged 10-35 years with latent tuberculosis or without tuberculosis infection. The chain's CDR3 is CASSLADRGGYGYTF. CDR3 nucleotides: TGTGCCAGCAGCTTAGCAGACAGGGGCGGCTATGGCTACACCTTC.